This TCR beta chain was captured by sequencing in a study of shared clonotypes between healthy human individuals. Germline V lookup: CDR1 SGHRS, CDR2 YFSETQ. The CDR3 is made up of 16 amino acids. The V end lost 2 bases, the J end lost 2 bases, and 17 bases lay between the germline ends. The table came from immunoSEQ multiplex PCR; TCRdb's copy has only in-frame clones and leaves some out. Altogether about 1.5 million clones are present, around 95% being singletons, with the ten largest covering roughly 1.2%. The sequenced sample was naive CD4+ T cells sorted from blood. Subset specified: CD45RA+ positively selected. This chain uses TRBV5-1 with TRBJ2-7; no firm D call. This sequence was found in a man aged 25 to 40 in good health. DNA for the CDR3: TGCGCCAGCAGCTTCGCCGTGGGCAGCCGAACCTACGAGCAGTACTTC. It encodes CASSFAVGSRTYEQYF.